One sample yielded the 6 T cell receptor beta chains listed below, sequenced in a study of shared clonotypes between healthy human individuals. Sequencing used immunoSEQ multiplex PCR; TCRdb keeps in-frame clones, though not all of them. The data show some 2.1 million clones, with over 85% seen just once and more than 0.95% held by the top ten. CD45RO-negative cells were positively selected for CCR7, leaving out terminally differentiated effector memory CD45RA+ cells. Sequenced material: naive CD8+ T cells sorted from blood. These receptors all come from a man between 18 and 29 years old in good health.

CDR3 sequence reads: CASSSMTAGNTIYF. The CDR3 DNA reads TGTGCCAGCAGTTCGATGACGGCGGGAAACACCATATATTTT. This sequence joins TRBV28 and TRBJ1-3; D unresolved. Trimming took off 4 bases at V and 4 bases at J, with 11 bases between the two ends. The CDR3 runs to 14 residues. Germline V gene data show CDR1 as MDHEN and CDR2 as SYDVKM. The full variable domain, completed using reference TRBV28 and TRBJ1-3, is DVKVTQSSRYLVKRTGEKVFLECVQDMDHENMFWYRQDPGLGLRLIYFSYDVKMKEKGDIPEGYSVSREKKERFSLILESASTNQTSMYLCASSSMTAGNTIYFGEGSWLTVV.

This chain links TRBV29-1 with TRBJ2-7; D not certain. In germline, CDR1 is SQVTM, CDR2 ANQGSEA. Trimming took off 2 bases at V and 0 bases at J, with 5 bases between the two ends. The CDR3 covers 12 residues. The chain's CDR3 is CSVEQSSYEQYF. The CDR3 DNA reads TGCAGCGTTGAACAGAGCTCCTACGAGCAGTACTTC.

This chain joins TRBV19 and TRBJ1-6; possibly TRBD1 for D (6 bases). Germline V gene data show CDR1 as LNHDA and CDR2 as SQIVND (reference sequence). This CDR3 spans 17 amino acids. Trimming stripped 4 bases from V and 9 bases from J, with 22 bases between. CDR3 region: CASSTPNYREDGSPLHF. CDR3 coding DNA: TGTGCCAGTAGTACCCCAAATTACAGGGAGGATGGTTCACCCCTCCACTTT.

This clone has a single count. The chain uses TRBV4-1 and TRBJ2-7; D is unresolved. CDR1 and CDR2 (germline): MGHRA, YSYEKL. The germline V and J ends were trimmed by 4 bases and 2 bases, with 12 bases remaining between them. This CDR3 spans 14 amino acids. The CDR3 loop is CASSPNMRTYEQYF. In DNA form, the CDR3 reads TGCGCCAGCAGCCCAAATATGCGGACCTACGAGCAGTACTTC.

The chain has TRBV7-9 and TRBJ2-3; the D is unclear. The V gene lost 5 bases and the J gene lost 2 bases, with 14 bases spanning the gap. The germline CDR1 and CDR2 sequences are SEHNR and FQNEAQ (reference sequence). The CDR3 covers 15 residues. DNA of the CDR3: TGTGCCAGCAGCAAAGGCGCCGGCTCCACAGATACGCAGTATTTT. This sequence encodes CASSKGAGSTDTQYF.

The chain carries TRBV6-4 and TRBJ2-6, with D uncertain. The germline V gene encodes CDR1 MRHNA and CDR2 SNTAGT. V gave up 4 bases and J gave up 1 base, with 8 bases separating them. The CDR3 contains 15 residues. The CDR3 reads CASSASSSGANVLTF. CDR3 in DNA: TGTGCCAGCAGTGCGTCCTCGTCTGGGGCCAACGTCCTGACTTTC.